This TCR beta chain came from a study of spatial heterogeneity in lung cancer (dated by TCRdb to the late 2010s). Study-wide context: Beta-chain transcripts were consistently detected in greater numbers than alpha-chain transcripts, which likely reflected higher beta-chain transcript abundance. In the raw uncorrected reads, each unique combination of TCR and UMI appeared on average more than ten times. Nonsynonymous mutation counts, determined by whole-exome sequencing of tumor tissue, were related to TCR repertoire features. In tumor regions, TCR transcript counts showed a strong correlation with a T cell transcriptional module score from matched bulk RNA-seq. In non-small cell lung cancer, the study quantitatively compared TCR alpha and beta repertoires across several tumor regions, matched nontumor lung, and blood. Both alpha and beta chains were TCR-sequenced in a few hundred tumor regions, approximately 67 matched nontumor lung samples and roughly 50 PBMC samples obtained at surgery. Findings and caveats that apply to the study as a whole: Counts of ubiquitous and regional expanded TCRs were found to correlate with counts of ubiquitous and regional nonsynonymous mutations, respectively. TCR-seq coverage of tumor T cells was estimated at only 7% to 8.5% for alpha chains and approximately 12% for beta chains. Confirming at a functional level the hypothesis that regional TCRs recognize regional mutations was considered to require additional single-cell paired TCR alpha and beta sequencing. The tumor nonsynonymous mutation count correlated with the number of expanded alpha and beta TCRs within the tumor.

The library was built by means of 5' RACE. The sequencing machine was a NextSeq 500. In the TCR library protocol, a unique molecular identifier was attached to each TCR cDNA molecule so that PCR and sequencing errors could be corrected. The paper's data handling went like this. Decombinator tools were used for TCR identification, UMI-based error correction and CDR3 extraction. Expanded TCRs were defined as those above a frequency of 2 per 1,000, corresponding to the top 1% of the tumor frequency distribution. Expanded tumor TCRs statistically deemed absent (corrected P<0.05) from at least one tumor region were classed as regional, and all other expanded tumor TCRs were classed as ubiquitous. Renyi diversity was calculated using the R vegan package after each repertoire was subsampled 100 times to 5,000 TCRs. CDR3 similarity networks were constructed using string-kernel similarity of amino acid triplets, with links drawn between CDR3s whose pairwise similarity was above 0.82. TCRdb's own reprocessing of the public reads used fastp at Q25 and MiXCR and kept productive beta chains. Every entry covers one CDR3 protein and lists the most common genes and DNA from its rows. The V and J calls were determined by TCRdb, not by the authors. For this sample there are roughly 10,000 distinct CDR3 sequences; 6.3% appear just once. The biggest ten clones account for roughly 29% of the sample.

As regards this clonotype: No cognate antigen has been identified for it. The sample holds no much larger clone one base away, and base qualities are not on file.

CDR1 and CDR2, per the germline V gene (reference sequence), are PRHDT and FYEKMQ. Relative to germline, V is 1 base shorter and J is 1 base shorter, with 11 bases between their ends. Including cysteine and phenylalanine, the CDR3 has 15 amino acids. Only the CDR3 DNA stays, 45 bases, in frame from base 1. The time point label, read with the paper, signifies: sample taken at primary tumor resection. The donors were 65 to 85 patients from the lung TRACERx cohort who had early-stage, untreated non-small cell lung cancer. TCR sequencing used whole RNA extracted from tumor and nontumor lung tissue, or from cryopreserved PBMC samples, without cell sorting. Only patients with enough RNA available from two or more tumor regions were chosen for TCR sequencing. Before selection, tumor and adjacent nontumor lung specimens were reviewed by a lung pathologist.

The origin of this receptor is a male donor with early-stage non-small cell lung cancer. The chain joins TRBV13 to TRBJ2-7; a tentative D call is TRBD1 (5 bases match). The sample was lung tumor tissue, taken at surgery. DNA sequence: TGTGCCAGCAGCTTAGACGACAGCCCTTCCTACGAGCAGTACTTC. Translation gives CASSLDDSPSYEQYF.